This T cell receptor (beta chain) was found in a study of T cell responses to AZD1222 COVID-19 vaccine. V was cut by 0 bases and J by 9 bases, with 9 bases left in between. Germline V gives CDR1 SGHNT, CDR2 YYREEE (reference sequence). The CDR3 sequence is 12 residues long. Generated by immunoSEQ multiplex PCR, the TCRdb table keeps only in-frame clones and is missing some. This sample carries fewer than 150,000 clones, about 91% of them seen once, and the ten largest clones take 5.5% to 7.5%. Notes on the study in general: Unmutated variant regions are reportedly targeted by nearly half of spike-specific TCRs. After the peak T cell response, and only then, were repertoires sampled. Receipt of two AZD1222 doses was followed by a rise in Spike-specific TCR breadth and depth.

As concerns this clone: What it binds is not known.

Sample: peripheral blood, taken 28 days after the second AZD1222 dose. The clonotype originates from an adult who received the AZD1222 COVID-19 vaccine. This chain links TRBV5-4 with TRBJ1-2, with D unclear. DNA of the CDR3: TGTGCCAGCAGCTTGGATACGGGAAGCTACACCTTC. Its translation: CASSLDTGSYTF. The full variable domain, its missing parts supplied by reference TRBV5-4 and TRBJ1-2, is ETGVTQSPTHLIKTRGQQVTLRCSSQSGHNTVSWYQQALGQGPQFIFQYYREEENGRGNFPPRFSGLQFPNYSSELNVNALELDDSALYLCASSLDTGSYTFGSGTRLTVV.